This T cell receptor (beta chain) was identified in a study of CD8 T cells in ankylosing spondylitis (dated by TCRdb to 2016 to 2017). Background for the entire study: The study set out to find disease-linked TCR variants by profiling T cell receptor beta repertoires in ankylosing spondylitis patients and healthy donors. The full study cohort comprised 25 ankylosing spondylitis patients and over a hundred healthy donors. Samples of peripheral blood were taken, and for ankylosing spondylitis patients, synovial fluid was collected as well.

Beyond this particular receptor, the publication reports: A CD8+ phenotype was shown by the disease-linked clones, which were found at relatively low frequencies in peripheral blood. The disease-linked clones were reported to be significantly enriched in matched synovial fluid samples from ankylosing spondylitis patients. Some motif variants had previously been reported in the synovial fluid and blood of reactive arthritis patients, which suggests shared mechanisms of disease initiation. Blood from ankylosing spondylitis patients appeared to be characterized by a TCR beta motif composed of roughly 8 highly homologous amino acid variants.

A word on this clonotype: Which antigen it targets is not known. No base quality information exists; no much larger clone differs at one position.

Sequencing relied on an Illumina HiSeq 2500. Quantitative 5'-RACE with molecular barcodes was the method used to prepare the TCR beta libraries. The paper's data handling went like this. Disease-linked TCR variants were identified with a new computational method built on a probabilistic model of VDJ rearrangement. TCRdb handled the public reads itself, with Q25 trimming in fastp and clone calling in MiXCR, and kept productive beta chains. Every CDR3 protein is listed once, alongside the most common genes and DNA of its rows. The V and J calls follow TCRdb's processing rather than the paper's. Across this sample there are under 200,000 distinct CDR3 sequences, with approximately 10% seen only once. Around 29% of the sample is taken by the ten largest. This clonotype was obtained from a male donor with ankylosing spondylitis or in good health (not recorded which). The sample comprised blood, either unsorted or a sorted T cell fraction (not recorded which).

CDR3 reads: CASSYSSGGVQETQYF. The nucleotide sequence is given as TGTGCCAGCAGTTACTCGAGTGGGGGAGTCCAAGAGACCCAGTACTTC. The V gene is TRBV6-2 or TRBV6-3 and the J gene is TRBJ2-5; the D match is possibly TRBD1 or TRBD2, with 5 bases aligned in each. The CDR3 runs 16 residues from the cysteine to the phenylalanine. Of the read, only the CDR3 DNA is kept; its 48 bases are in frame from base 1. The germline V gene gives CDR1 as MNHEY and CDR2 as SVGEGT. V is reduced by 0 bases and J by 1 base, leaving a spacing of 12 bases between them.